This passage covers 15 T cell receptor beta chains from one sample sequenced in a study of shared clonotypes between healthy human individuals. The table came from immunoSEQ multiplex PCR; TCRdb's copy has only in-frame clones and leaves some out. The repertoire holds about half a million clones, with almost 80% as singletons. The material sequenced was PBMCs. The receptor set was obtained from a woman in her thirties or forties in good health. Some clones in this sample may be carry-over from other donors' samples.

The rearrangement uses TRBV7-9 and TRBJ2-7; TRBD2 might be the D (5 bases). CDR1 is SEHNR and CDR2 is FQNEAQ in the germline V gene (reference sequence). CDR3 size: 12 residues. Between the trimmed V and J ends, which lost 5 bases and 4 bases, there was a span of 9 bases. The CDR3, as DNA: TGTGCCAGCAGCCAGGACTTTTACGAGCAGTACTTC. This encodes CASSQDFYEQYF. Full variable domain (missing parts from reference TRBV7-9 and TRBJ2-7): DTGVSQNPRHKITKRGQNVTFRCDPISEHNRLYWYRQTLGQGPEFLTYFQNEAQLEKSRLLSDRFSAERPKGSFSTLEIQRTEQGDSAMYLCASSQDFYEQYFGPGTRLTVT.

The chain has TRBV11-3 and TRBJ2-3, with D possibly TRBD2 on 6 matching bases. The CDR3 sequence is 14 residues long. Germline V CDR1 and CDR2: SGHNT, YENEEA. V was pared by 2 bases and J by 6 bases, with 12 bases between. As DNA, the CDR3 is TGTGCCAGCAGCTTAACGGGAGCCCCCGATACGCAGTATTTT. Translated: CASSLTGAPDTQYF.

The chain has TRBV10-3 and TRBJ2-3; D uncertain. Germline CDR1 reads ENHRY; CDR2 reads SYGVKD. This CDR3 spans 15 amino acids. V lost 0 bases, J lost 3 bases, and 10 bases lay in between. CDR3 residues: CAISESIGWTDTQYF. In nucleotides, the CDR3 is TGTGCCATCAGTGAGTCGATAGGGTGGACAGATACGCAGTATTTT.

The chain joins TRBV21-1 to TRBJ2-7; TRBD1 is the table's D call, not checked against the DNA. TRBV21-1 is reported as a pseudogene. The length of the CDR3 is 19 residues. The chain's CDR3 is CASSKEGQGPTRGYYEQYF. The DNA for the CDR3 is TGTGCCAGCAGCAAGGAAGGTCAGGGGCCGACCCGCGGATACTACGAGCAGTACTTC.

CDR3 DNA: TGCGCCAGCAGCCTTAGCGGGATCGAGACCCAGTACTTC. Protein sequence: CASSLSGIETQYF. The chain uses TRBV5-1 and TRBJ2-5, with TRBD2 matching over 8 bases. Germline V lookup: CDR1 SGHRS, CDR2 YFSETQ. The CDR3 length is 13 residues. Trimming cost V 4 bases and J 5 bases; bases outside gene matches: 4. The full variable domain, with the rest looked up from reference TRBV5-1 and TRBJ2-5, is KAGVTQTPRYLIKTRGQQVTLSCSPISGHRSVSWYQQTPGQGLQFLFEYFSETQRNKGNFPGRFSGRQFSNSRSEMNVSTLELGDSALYLCASSLSGIETQYFGPGTRLLVL.

V is TRBV28 and J is TRBJ1-5; D perhaps matches TRBD1 (6 bases). From germline, CDR1 is MDHEN and CDR2 SYDVKM. This CDR3 is 14 amino acids long. Trimming took off 3 bases at V and 7 bases at J, with 13 bases between the two ends. The chain's CDR3 is CASSFPGRGQPQHF. The CDR3 coding sequence is TGTGCCAGCAGTTTCCCCGGCAGGGGACAGCCCCAGCATTTT.

This clone occurred many times. This chain's CDR3 is CASSLAFYTDTQYF. The CDR3 region has the DNA TGTGCCAGCAGCTTAGCCTTCTACACAGATACGCAGTATTTT. V and J are TRBV11-2 and TRBJ2-3; the D is unclear. In germline, CDR1 is SGHAT, CDR2 FQNNGV. The CDR3 covers 14 residues. The V end lost 1 base, the J end lost 2 bases, and 7 bases lay between the germline ends.

This clone was recorded at least ten times. The chain links TRBV6-1 to TRBJ2-5; TRBD2 aligns across 8 bases. Germline values: CDR1 MNHNS, CDR2 SASEGT. The CDR3 covers 18 residues. V shed 3 bases and J 1 base; nucleotides not matched to a gene: 13. In nucleotides, the CDR3 is TGTGCCAGCAGTGACGGGTTGGAGCGGGAGTACCGCCAAGAGACCCAGTACTTC. Translation gives CASSDGLEREYRQETQYF.

V is TRBV20-1 and J is TRBJ2-4, with 8 positions matching TRBD2. This CDR3 has 11 residues. Germline CDR1 DFQATT, CDR2 SNEGSKA (reference sequence). Germline trimming cut 6 bases from V and 8 bases from J; bases unmatched to any gene: 3. Here the CDR3 reads CSAGGAYIQYF. CDR3 bases: TGCAGTGCCGGGGGGGCCTACATTCAGTACTTC.

The V and J genes are TRBV30 and TRBJ1-2; D ambiguous. There are 13 residues in the CDR3. Trimming shortened V by 5 bases and J by 0 bases, and 10 bases separated the two germline ends. CDR1 and CDR2 (germline): GTSNPN, SVGIG (reference sequence). The CDR3 is CAWSPSPNYGYTF. In DNA form, the CDR3 reads TGTGCCTGGTCGCCCAGCCCTAACTATGGCTACACCTTC.

The V and J genes are TRBV15 and TRBJ2-7; 10 nucleotides match TRBD2. Germline CDR1 reads LNHNV; CDR2 reads YYDKDF (reference sequence). V was pared by 5 bases and J by 2 bases, with 6 bases of the junction left unmatched. The CDR3 totals 15 residues. Written as DNA, the CDR3 is TGTGCCACCAGCGCCGGGACTAGCGTTACCTACGAGCAGTACTTC. Its translation: CATSAGTSVTYEQYF.

This clone was detected many times. The chain recombines TRBV5-1 with TRBJ2-5; TRBD1 might be the D (6 bases). This CDR3 contains 15 residues. The germline V gene has CDR1 SGHRS and CDR2 YFSETQ. V shed 5 bases and J shed 2 bases, with 16 bases lying between them. The CDR3 DNA sequence: TGCGCCAGCAGACCAGCGCCGGGACAACAAGAGACCCAGTACTTC. This translates into CASRPAPGQQETQYF.

The chain is built from TRBV2 and TRBJ2-7; D remains unclear. The CDR3 runs to 13 residues. Per the germline V gene, CDR1 is SNHLY and CDR2 is FYNNEI. V was shortened by 0 bases and J by 3 bases, with 6 bases between the two germline ends. The CDR3 DNA reads TGTGCCAGCAGTGAAGCGTCCCTCTACGAGCAGTACTTC. It specifies CASSEASLYEQYF. The variable domain in full, completed from reference TRBV2 and TRBJ2-7, reads EPEVTQTPSHQVTQMGQEVILRCVPISNHLYFYWYRQILGQKVEFLVSFYNNEISEKSEIFDDQFSVERPDGSNFTLKIRSTKLEDSAMYFCASSEASLYEQYFGPGTRLTVT.

About this clone: Within the sample, other DNA sequences also encode this same CDR3. The chain is built from TRBV6-5 and TRBJ2-7, with TRBD2 matching 15 bases. V trimming: 6 bases; J trimming: 6 bases; junction bases outside the gene matches: 3. Germline loops: CDR1 MNHEY, CDR2 SVGAGI. The CDR3 has 14 residues. CDR3 nucleotides: TGTGCCAGCAGCTCGGGACTAGCGGGAGGCGAGCAGTACTTC. Translating gives CASSSGLAGGEQYF.

This clone was seen at least ten times. The chain recombines TRBV30 with TRBJ1-2; 8 bases agree with TRBD1. The CDR3 covers 14 residues. Germline V gene data show CDR1 as GTSNPN and CDR2 as SVGIG (reference sequence). V lost 1 base and J lost 4; bases outside the gene matches: 5. This CDR3 is CAWSGITGGYGYTF. The CDR3 DNA follows: TGTGCCTGGAGTGGGATTACAGGGGGCTATGGCTACACCTTC.